Below, one T cell receptor (beta chain) is given with its context. No antigen is known for it. This sample stems from a study of cytomegalovirus exposure and HLA in healthy donors. The CDR3 contains 14 residues. The ends lost 0 bases at V and 5 bases at J; junction bases unmatched: 2. The germline V gene has CDR1 SGHRS and CDR2 YFSETQ. Repertoires were generated with immunoSEQ multiplex PCR, while TCRdb's copy carries only in-frame clones and drops some. The sample includes 250,000 to 400,000 clones, around 90% of them seen just once. Findings of the study overall: In vitro checks showed that three CMV-associated chains really do target CMV antigens. Most TCR sequences were seen very rarely across donors, but some public TCRs occurred in many.

The source of this sequence is a man in his thirties or forties in good health and CMV-seronegative. The chain couples TRBV5-1 to TRBJ1-2; TRBD1 matches at 9 bases. The material sequenced was PBMCs. The CDR3 coding sequence is TGCGCCAGCAGCTTGGGACAGGGGGGTTATGGCTACACCTTC. Residues: CASSLGQGGYGYTF.